These T cell receptor beta chains were read from a single sample in a study of identical twins. TCRdb used MiXCR to reprocess the 5' RACE reads, holding one entry per CDR3 protein. The sample carries more than 1.5 million distinct CDR3 sequences, around a third recorded once. The sample was cord blood. The receptors derive from a newborn girl in good health. The CDR3 runs from the conserved cysteine through the conserved F or W. The D gene is left open where the match is weak. Size tells how often a clone was seen (once, few, many) or the class of an expanded clone, and some rows leave it out.

clone_size | j_call | v_call | cdr3_length | d_call | cdr3_nt | cdr3_aa
NA | TRBJ1-3 | TRBV20-1 | 13 | TRBD1 | TGCAGTGCTCACAGGGGGCCTGGAAACACCATATATTTT | CSAHRGPGNTIYF
NA | TRBJ2-7 | TRBV7-2 | 15 | NA | TGTGCCAGCAGCCCCCACTCGAGGGCGTACTACGAGCAGTACTTC | CASSPHSRAYYEQYF
few | TRBJ2-7 | TRBV20-1 | 17 | TRBD1 | TGCAGTGCTCGACCATCCCACAGGGGGACTTCCTCCTACGAGCAGTACTTC | CSARPSHRGTSSYEQYF
NA | TRBJ2-3 | TRBV7-2 | 16 | NA | TGTGCCAGCAGCTTAGCACCTACTCGACGCACAGATACGCAGTATTTT | CASSLAPTRRTDTQYF
NA | TRBJ1-6 | TRBV2 | 15 | NA | TGTGCCAGCAGTGTCTTTGACAGGAGAGATTCACCCCTCCACTTT | CASSVFDRRDSPLHF
NA | TRBJ2-2 | TRBV10-3 | 16 | TRBD2 | TGTGCCATCAGTGAGTCCCCTAGCGGGAACACCGGGGAGCTGTTTTTT | CAISESPSGNTGELFF
NA | TRBJ2-1 | TRBV2 | 16 | TRBD1 | TGTGCCAGCAGTGAACGGCTGGACAGGGTTTACAATGAGCAGTTCTTC | CASSERLDRVYNEQFF
NA | TRBJ2-7 | TRBV20-1 | 17 | TRBD2 | TGCAGTGCTAGAGATATCGCTAGCGGGGGGAGGTCCTACGAGCAGTACTTC | CSARDIASGGRSYEQYF
few | TRBJ2-1 | TRBV3-1 | 15 | NA | TGTGCCAGCAGCCAAATGGGGTACCCCTACAATGAGCAGTTCTTC | CASSQMGYPYNEQFF
NA | TRBJ2-3 | TRBV4-2 | 17 | TRBD2 | TGTGCCAGCAGCCAAGACCTAGCGGCTAGGCTCACAGATACGCAGTATTTT | CASSQDLAARLTDTQYF
many | TRBJ2-7 | TRBV29-1 | 13 | NA | TGCAGCGTTGTAAGCAGGGCCTCCTACGAGCAGTACTTC | CSVVSRASYEQYF
NA | TRBJ1-6 | TRBV7-9 | 15 | TRBD1 | TGTGCCAGCAGCTTAGGGACAGGGGTTAATTCACCCCTCCACTTT | CASSLGTGVNSPLHF
NA | TRBJ2-7 | TRBV7-2 | 15 | TRBD2 | TGTGCCAGCAGCTTAGGTAGGGGACTACACAATGAGCAGTACTTC | CASSLGRGLHNEQYF
NA | TRBJ1-5 | TRBV5-1 | 17 | NA | TGCGCCAGCAGCTACCTCCCTAAGGGAGAGAGCAATCAGCCCCAGCATTTT | CASSYLPKGESNQPQHF
few | TRBJ1-4 | TRBV5-1 | 15 | NA | TGCGCCAGCAGCTTGGCCAAGGACCTTAATGAAAAACTGTTTTTT | CASSLAKDLNEKLFF
NA | TRBJ1-5 | TRBV10-3 | 15 | NA | TGTGCCATCAGTGGGCGGGGGCTGGGCAATCAGCCCCAGCATTTT | CAISGRGLGNQPQHF
few | TRBJ2-3 | TRBV18 | 13 | NA | TGTGCCAGCTCACCAAAATGGTTGGATACGCAGTATTTT | CASSPKWLDTQYF
NA | TRBJ2-7 | TRBV20-1 | 13 | TRBD2 | TGCAGCGCAAACGTAGCGGGCTTAGACGAGCAGTACTTC | CSANVAGLDEQYF
NA | TRBJ2-7 | TRBV11-2 | 15 | TRBD2 | TGTGCCAGCAGCCGGACTAGCGGTCCTCTCTACGAGCAGTACTTC | CASSRTSGPLYEQYF
few | TRBJ2-3 | TRBV4-2 | 17 | TRBD2 | TGTGCCAGCAGCCAAGATAGGACTAGCTACAGCACAGATACGCAGTATTTT | CASSQDRTSYSTDTQYF
few | TRBJ2-7 | TRBV2 | 14 | NA | TGTGCCAGCAGTGAACGGGAGTTGTCCTACGAGCAGTACTTC | CASSERELSYEQYF
few | TRBJ2-7 | TRBV11-2 | 15 | TRBD2 | TGTGCCAGCAGGCGACTAGCGGGGCCTTCCTACGAGCAGTACTTC | CASRRLAGPSYEQYF
few | TRBJ2-4 | TRBV28 | 16 | NA | TGTGCCAGCAGTCCGCGAGACAGGCGGGTCAAAAACATTCAGTACTTC | CASSPRDRRVKNIQYF
NA | TRBJ1-2 | TRBV12-3/TRBV12-4 | 11 | NA | TGTGCCAGCAGTACCGACTATGGCTACACCTTC | CASSTDYGYTF
NA | TRBJ2-1 | TRBV6-2/TRBV6-3 | 13 | TRBD2 | TGTGCCAGCACCGGGGGGGTAGACAATGAGCAGTTCTTC | CASTGGVDNEQFF
NA | TRBJ2-7 | TRBV7-2 | 14 | TRBD1 | TGTGCCAGCAGCTTATTCCAGGGGGTCTACGAGCAGTACTTC | CASSLFQGVYEQYF
once | TRBJ2-7 | TRBV6-2/TRBV6-3 | 15 | NA | TGTGCCAGCACCTCGGGCCGGGACTGGGCCTACGAGCAGTACTTC | CASTSGRDWAYEQYF
few | TRBJ1-2 | TRBV5-1 | 17 | NA | TGCGCCAGCAGCCTGGGCTTACCGGGGCCCTCTGGCTATGGCTACACCTTC | CASSLGLPGPSGYGYTF
many | TRBJ1-2 | TRBV28 | 13 | NA | TGTGCCAGCAGTTTAATAGGGAAAGGTGGCTACACCTTC | CASSLIGKGGYTF
NA | TRBJ1-1 | TRBV11-2 | 14 | NA | TGTGCCAGCAGCTTGGACTTCCTGGGCACTGAAGCTTTCTTT | CASSLDFLGTEAFF
few | TRBJ1-1 | TRBV6-5 | 13 | NA | TGTGCCAGCAGCTGGACGGCGAACACTGAAGCTTTCTTT | CASSWTANTEAFF
few | TRBJ2-7 | TRBV5-1 | 15 | NA | TGCGCCAGCAGCTCGTTCCCGGACAGTTCCTACGAGCAGTACTTC | CASSSFPDSSYEQYF
NA | TRBJ2-3 | TRBV6-5 | 15 | TRBD1 | TGTGCCAGCAGTTGGGGACAGGGGGCGAGGGATACGCAGTATTTT | CASSWGQGARDTQYF
few | TRBJ1-2 | TRBV12-3/TRBV12-4 | 15 | TRBD1 | TGTGCCAGCAGTTTAGCCCCAGACAGGGGGGATGGCTACACCTTC | CASSLAPDRGDGYTF
NA | TRBJ2-7 | TRBV28 | 12 | NA | TGTGCCAGCAGCCCAGGGGTTTGGGAGCAGTACTTC | CASSPGVWEQYF
few | TRBJ2-3 | TRBV2 | 14 | TRBD1 | TGTGCCAGTGGACAGGGGGTGGTCACAGATACGCAGTATTTT | CASGQGVVTDTQYF
many | TRBJ2-6 | TRBV20-1 | 12 | TRBD2 | TGCAGTGGGACTAGTGGGGCCAACGTCCTGACTTTC | CSGTSGANVLTF
NA | TRBJ1-2 | TRBV4-1 | 15 | NA | TGCGCCAGCAGCCAAGGAGGCAGGGAAAACTATGGCTACACCTTC | CASSQGGRENYGYTF
NA | TRBJ2-3 | TRBV10-3 | 13 | NA | TGTGCCATCAGTGGGAGGGACCGAGATACGCAGTATTTT | CAISGRDRDTQYF
many | TRBJ2-3 | TRBV11-2 | 19 | NA | TGTGCCAGCAGCTTAGGTAAAGCGGACTCGGGGATTGGCACAGATACGCAGTATTTT | CASSLGKADSGIGTDTQYF
NA | TRBJ2-7 | TRBV7-4 | 16 | TRBD2 | TGTGCCAGCAGCTTCTGGACTAGCGGTGGCTCCTACGAGCAGTACTTC | CASSFWTSGGSYEQYF
NA | TRBJ2-1 | TRBV12-3/TRBV12-4 | 15 | TRBD2 | TGTGCCAGCAGTTTTGCCGGGACTAGTTACAATGAGCAGTTCTTC | CASSFAGTSYNEQFF
few | TRBJ1-6 | TRBV6-5 | 14 | NA | TGTGCCAGCATTCACAGGGTCGGGAATTCACCCCCCCACTTT | CASIHRVGNSPPHF
many | TRBJ1-2 | TRBV7-2 | 16 | TRBD1 | TGTGCCAGCAGCTTAGAGCCCTGGACAGGGAACTATGGCTACACCTTC | CASSLEPWTGNYGYTF
NA | TRBJ2-1 | TRBV4-1 | 12 | NA | TGCGCCAGCATGGGATCCTACAATGAGCAGTTCTTC | CASMGSYNEQFF
NA | TRBJ1-5 | TRBV27 | 16 | NA | TGTGCCAGCAGTTTGAAGGCAGTCACTGGGAATCAGCCCCAGCATTTT | CASSLKAVTGNQPQHF
few | TRBJ2-3 | TRBV12-3/TRBV12-4 | 13 | NA | TGTGCCAGCAGTTTTACTCTCCCAGATACGCAGTATTTT | CASSFTLPDTQYF
NA | TRBJ2-1 | TRBV28 | 14 | NA | TGTGCCAGCAGTTTAGCGGGGGCCGAAGAGACCCAGTTCTTC | CASSLAGAEETQFF
NA | TRBJ1-5 | TRBV30 | 15 | TRBD1 | TGTGCCTGGAGTGTAGGGGGGACAGGCCATCAGCCCCAGCATTTT | CAWSVGGTGHQPQHF
once | TRBJ2-1 | TRBV21-1 | 17 | NA | TGTGCCAGCAGCAAAGCGTGCACGAGGGAGATTTGTGATGAGCAGTTCTTC | CASSKACTREICDEQFF
few | TRBJ2-7 | TRBV19 | 15 | TRBD1 | TGTGCCAGTAGTATAGAAGGGACAGGCAGCTACGAGCAGTACTTC | CASSIEGTGSYEQYF
NA | TRBJ1-1 | TRBV11-2 | 15 | NA | TGTGCCAGCAGCTTAGTTCGGGGTGGGTACACTGAAGCTTTCTTT | CASSLVRGGYTEAFF
NA | TRBJ2-3 | TRBV20-1 | 14 | TRBD2 | TGCAGTGCGAGAATAGCGGGAACAAGGGATACGCAGTATTTT | CSARIAGTRDTQYF
NA | TRBJ2-1 | TRBV7-2 | 18 | TRBD2 | TGTGCCAGCAGCTTAATAGCGGGCCTTTCCCCCTCCTACAATGAGCAGTTCTTC | CASSLIAGLSPSYNEQFF
NA | TRBJ1-4 | TRBV3-1 | 16 | NA | TGTGCCAGCAGCCAAGCGGCGACAGACTCTAATGAAAAACTGTTTTTT | CASSQAATDSNEKLFF